One and the same sample provided the 28 T cell receptor beta chains below, sequenced in a study of cytomegalovirus exposure and HLA in healthy donors. Use of 60 Vbeta and 13 Jbeta primers characterized the PCR. Libraries were prepared by immunoSEQ multiplex PCR; TCRdb keeps only in-frame clonotypes and omits some of them. Of 60,000 to 85,000 clones listed, around 84% are singletons. Sequencing was carried out using PBMCs. The origin of the receptors is a man aged 70 or older in good health and CMV-seropositive.

This rearrangement joins TRBV19 to TRBJ2-1; D possibly corresponds to TRBD2 (6 bases). Germline lookup yields CDR1 LNHDA and CDR2 SQIVND (reference sequence). V was trimmed by 2 bases and J by 8 bases, leaving 13 bases between them. The CDR3 is made up of 14 amino acids. CDR3: CASSIRSEGYEQFF. CDR3 bases: TGTGCCAGTAGTATAAGGTCGGAGGGGTATGAGCAGTTCTTC. The full variable domain, completed using reference TRBV19 and TRBJ2-1, is DGGITQSPKYLFRKEGQNVTLSCEQNLNHDAMYWYRQDPGQGLRLIYYSQIVNDFQKGDIAEGYSVSREKKESFPLTVTSAQKNPTAFYLCASSIRSEGYEQFFGPGTRLTVL.

This clone occurred a few times. The V gene is TRBV28, the J gene TRBJ1-1; a possible D gene is TRBD1 (6 bases). Looked up from germline, CDR1 is MDHEN and CDR2 is SYDVKM. The CDR3 is 15 amino acids. Written as DNA, the CDR3 is TGTTCTTCGGCTGTAACAGGGTACATGAACACTGAAGCTTTCTTT. Protein: CSSAVTGYMNTEAFF.

This clone was recorded once. The chain joins TRBV5-1 to TRBJ1-4, with TRBD1 matching over 9 bases. J was trimmed by 3 bases and V by 5 bases; bases with no gene match: 5. Germline V CDR1 and CDR2: SGHRS, YFSETQ. The CDR3 consists of 15 residues. For the CDR3, the DNA is TGCGCCAGCAGTCTCACAGGGGGCTCTAATGAAAAACTGTTTTTT. Amino acids: CASSLTGGSNEKLFF.

The chain joins TRBV6-5 to TRBJ2-4, with TRBD1 matching 7 bases. The V gene's germline CDR1 is MNHEY and CDR2 SVGAGI. The CDR3 sequence is 15 residues long. V was pared by 6 bases and J by 3 bases, with 8 bases of the junction left unmatched. CDR3 amino acids: CASRGQASGKNIQYF. CDR3 DNA: TGTGCCAGCAGAGGACAGGCCTCTGGCAAAAACATTCAGTACTTC.

The genes are TRBV4-3 and TRBJ1-6; 7 bases match TRBD1. V lost 1 base to trimming and J lost 8 bases; unmatched junction nucleotides: 2. Germline V CDR1 and CDR2: LGHNA, YSLEER. The CDR3 extends over 14 amino acids. CDR3 sequence reads: CASSQADRDSPLHF. CDR3 nucleotide sequence: TGCGCCAGCAGCCAAGCAGACAGGGATTCACCCCTCCACTTT.

The chain carries TRBV2 and TRBJ2-2, with TRBD2 matching 7 bases. The germline gives CDR1 SNHLY, CDR2 FYNNEI. The CDR3 contains 16 residues. Trimming took 3 bases from V and 4 from J; bases not matched to a gene: 8. The CDR3 reads CASSDSSGARTGELFF. The CDR3 bases are TGTGCCAGCAGTGATTCAAGCGGGGCACGCACCGGGGAGCTGTTTTTT.

The V and J genes are TRBV7-2 and TRBJ2-5, with TRBD1 identical over 7 bases. The junction had 16 bases not matched to a gene; V was cut back by 5 bases and J by 10 bases. The CDR3 has 15 amino acids. CDR1 and CDR2 (germline): SGHTA, FQGNSA. The CDR3 reads CASSLPGQTPGNQYF. The DNA of the CDR3 is TGTGCCAGCAGCCTACCGGGACAGACACCAGGTAACCAGTACTTC.

J is TRBJ2-3 and V is TRBV10-3; a possible D gene is TRBD1 (6 bases). V gave up 3 bases and J gave up 4 bases, with 11 bases separating them. The CDR3 length is 14 residues. Germline V gene sequence: CDR1 ENHRY, CDR2 SYGVKD. This CDR3 is CAISDAGAPDTQYF. In nucleotides, the CDR3 is TGTGCCATCAGTGATGCAGGGGCCCCAGATACGCAGTATTTT.

This clone was seen a single time. This chain links TRBV7-8 with TRBJ2-1; the match to TRBD2 covers 13 bases. The V and J ends lost 3 bases and 6 bases, in that order; junction bases with no gene match: 2. The CDR3 has 15 amino acids. The V gene's germline CDR1 is SGHVS and CDR2 FQNEAQ. The chain's CDR3 is CASSFGTSGVNEQFF. In nucleotides, the CDR3 is TGTGCCAGCAGCTTTGGGACTAGCGGGGTCAATGAGCAGTTCTTC. Based on the CDR3 plus reference TRBV7-8 and TRBJ2-1, the full variable domain is GAGVSQSPRYKVAKRGQDVALRCDPISGHVSLFWYQQALGQGPEFLTYFQNEAQLDKSGLPSDRFFAERPEGSVSTLKIQRTQQEDSAVYLCASSFGTSGVNEQFFGPGTRLTVL.

The chain employs TRBV5-1 and TRBJ1-1, with D possibly matching TRBD1 (5 bases). CDR1 SGHRS and CDR2 YFSETQ come from the germline V gene. CDR3 length: 14 residues. V was cut by 1 base and J by 3 bases, with 10 bases left in between. The CDR3: CASSLFGGDTEAFF. In nucleotides, the CDR3 is TGCGCCAGCAGCTTGTTTGGGGGGGACACTGAAGCTTTCTTT.

The V gene is TRBV7-8, the J gene TRBJ1-1, with 8 bases lining up with TRBD1. The germline gives CDR1 SGHVS, CDR2 FQNEAQ. The CDR3 runs 12 residues. V gave up 6 bases and J gave up 8 bases; unmatched junction bases: 5. The CDR3 protein is CASRMTGAEAFF. CDR3 bases: TGTGCCAGCAGAATGACAGGGGCGGAAGCTTTCTTT.

The sample holds a few counts of this clone. CDR3 amino acids: CASSLSGGSQETQYF. In DNA, the CDR3 is TGTGCCAGCAGCTTATCGGGGGGGAGCCAAGAGACCCAGTACTTC. The chain is built from TRBV7-9 and TRBJ2-5, with 8 positions matching TRBD2. The germline V gene encodes CDR1 SEHNR and CDR2 FQNEAQ (reference sequence). Unmatched junction bases numbered 3, after V lost 2 bases and J lost 1 base. The CDR3 runs to 15 residues.

V and J are TRBV7-2 and TRBJ2-1, with D possibly matching TRBD2 (7 bases). V shed 1 base and J shed 8 bases, with 15 bases lying between them. The CDR3 is 15 amino acids. CDR1 and CDR2 from the germline V gene are SGHTA and FQGNSA. This chain's CDR3 is CASSLVVRGRDEQFF. The CDR3 DNA follows: TGTGCCAGCAGCTTAGTTGTGCGGGGGCGCGATGAGCAGTTCTTC.

J is TRBJ2-7 and V is TRBV7-2; 8 bases are a match to TRBD1. This CDR3 is 14 amino acids long. Germline loops: CDR1 SGHTA, CDR2 FQGNSA. V shed 5 bases, J shed 3 bases, and the junction held 6 bases outside the gene matches. In DNA form, the CDR3 reads TGTGCCAGCAGCCCCCGGACAGGGCGCTACGAGCAGTACTTC. It codes for CASSPRTGRYEQYF.

The CDR3 region is CASSPRGGSGNTIYF. The CDR3 nucleotides read TGTGCCAGCAGCCCACGGGGGGGTTCTGGAAACACCATATATTTT. The chain combines TRBV11-2 with TRBJ1-3; a possible D gene is TRBD1 (5 bases). The CDR3 is 15 residues long. Deletions cut 5 bases from V and 1 base from J, with 12 bases between. Germline V lookup: CDR1 SGHAT, CDR2 FQNNGV.

The CDR3 bases are TGTGCCAGCAGTGACAGGGCAGATACGCAGTATTTT. Its translation: CASSDRADTQYF. The J gene is TRBJ2-3, the V gene TRBV25-1; a weak D match, TRBD1 (5 bases). The ends were cut back, 3 bases at V and 4 bases at J, with 5 bases in the middle. This CDR3 has 12 residues. Germline assignment: CDR1 MGHDK and CDR2 SYGVNS.

The V and J genes are TRBV4-1 and TRBJ1-1; 9 nucleotides line up with TRBD1. The CDR3 contains 15 residues. Germline V gives CDR1 MGHRA, CDR2 YSYEKL. V trimming: 1 base; J trimming: 5 bases; junction bases outside the gene matches: 5. The CDR3 region is CASSQAGTGRTEAFF. The CDR3 bases are TGCGCCAGCAGCCAAGCGGGGACAGGGAGGACTGAAGCTTTCTTT.

In this sample, this clone turned up a few times. This rearrangement joins TRBV2 to TRBJ2-1; no reliable D call. Germline V lookup: CDR1 SNHLY, CDR2 FYNNEI. Trimming took 5 bases from V and 7 from J, leaving 9 bases between them. The CDR3 has 12 amino acids. CDR3 loop: CASSNSPNEQFF. The CDR3 bases are TGTGCCAGCAGTAACAGTCCAAATGAGCAGTTCTTC. Supplemented by reference TRBV2 and TRBJ2-1, the full variable domain reads EPEVTQTPSHQVTQMGQEVILRCVPISNHLYFYWYRQILGQKVEFLVSFYNNEISEKSEIFDDQFSVERPDGSNFTLKIRSTKLEDSAMYFCASSNSPNEQFFGPGTRLTVL.

The chain combines TRBV4-1 with TRBJ2-4; no clear D gene. Trimming pared 0 bases from V and 5 bases from J, leaving 5 bases between. The CDR3 runs 13 residues. CDR1 is MGHRA, CDR2 YSYEKL, per germline. The CDR3 sequence is CASSQDYENIQYF. CDR3 sequence (DNA): TGCGCCAGCAGCCAAGATTATGAAAACATTCAGTACTTC.

The chain carries TRBV7-8 and TRBJ1-1, with a tentative D call TRBD1 (5 bases). The CDR3 covers 15 residues. Germline V lookup: CDR1 SGHVS, CDR2 FQNEAQ. Deletions cut 5 bases from V and 5 bases from J, with 18 bases between. CDR3 sequence reads: CASSPDTPLTTEAFF. CDR3 DNA: TGTGCCAGCAGCCCGGACACACCTCTTACTACTGAAGCTTTCTTT.

The chain recombines TRBV18 with TRBJ2-7; D possibly corresponds to TRBD1 (6 bases). The germline V gene has CDR1 KGHSH and CDR2 LQKENI. The CDR3 contains 12 residues. Deletions cut 2 bases from V and 5 bases from J, with 7 bases between. The CDR3 nucleotides read TGTGCCAGCTCACCAAACAGGGACGAGCAGTACTTC. Translated: CASSPNRDEQYF.

This rearrangement joins TRBV5-4 to TRBJ2-5, with TRBD1 matching 9 bases. V shed 5 bases, J shed 3 bases, and the junction held 8 bases outside the gene matches. The length of the CDR3 is 15 residues. Germline CDR1 SGHNT, CDR2 YYREEE (reference sequence). The CDR3 protein is CASRTGGVIEETQYF. In DNA, the CDR3 is TGTGCCAGCAGAACAGGGGGCGTTATTGAAGAGACCCAGTACTTC.

The J gene is TRBJ2-5, the V gene TRBV11-2, with a possible D match to TRBD1 (5 bases). Germline values: CDR1 SGHAT, CDR2 FQNNGV. The CDR3 has 11 amino acids. V lost 5 bases and J 5 bases, leaving 6 bases between the germline ends. CDR3 nucleotide sequence: TGTGCCAGCAGCCCAGGGGAGACCCAGTACTTC. It is translated as CASSPGETQYF.

Here the CDR3 reads CASSLGTGVMETQYF. CDR3 in DNA: TGCGCCAGCAGCTTGGGGACAGGGGTGATGGAGACCCAGTACTTC. This chain uses TRBV5-1 with TRBJ2-5, with 9 bases that match TRBD1. V was clipped by 0 bases and J by 5 bases; unmatched bases: 5. This CDR3 region has 15 residues. The germline CDR1 and CDR2 sequences are SGHRS and YFSETQ.

The J gene is TRBJ2-7, the V gene TRBV5-1; 7 bases are shared with TRBD2. Trimming took 5 bases from V and 4 from J; bases not matched to a gene: 6. Germline CDR1 and CDR2: SGHRS and YFSETQ. The length of the CDR3 is 13 residues. CDR3 bases: TGCGCCAGCAGGGGAGCGGGAAAGTACGAGCAGTACTTC. This gives the protein CASRGAGKYEQYF.

This clone was found once. The V call is TRBV5-4, the J call TRBJ2-7; no firm D call. Germline lookup yields CDR1 SGHNT and CDR2 YYREEE (reference sequence). This CDR3 has 12 residues. V was cut by 4 bases and J by 4 bases, with 9 bases left in between. CDR3 in amino acids: CASSTTGYEQYF. For the CDR3, the DNA is TGTGCCAGCAGCACTACTGGTTACGAGCAGTACTTC.

The chain employs TRBV5-6 and TRBJ1-4; possible D gene TRBD1, 5 bases. CDR3 length equals 16 residues. Between the trimmed V and J ends, which lost 0 bases and 0 bases, there was a span of 9 bases. CDR1 SGHDT and CDR2 YYEEEE come from the germline V gene. In nucleotides, the CDR3 is TGTGCCAGCAGCTTGGTTGGGGCTGCAACTAATGAAAAACTGTTTTTT. It specifies CASSLVGAATNEKLFF.

This rearrangement joins TRBV5-1 to TRBJ1-3; D is unclear. From germline, CDR1 is SGHRS and CDR2 YFSETQ. Between the trimmed V and J ends, which lost 0 bases and 4 bases, there was a span of 8 bases. The CDR3 contains 14 residues. The CDR3 here is CASSLVGVGNTIYF. The CDR3 DNA reads as TGCGCCAGCAGCTTGGTGGGAGTGGGAAACACCATATATTTT.